This T cell receptor beta chain was obtained from a study of shared clonotypes between healthy human individuals. The donors, healthy adults who were HIV-negative, had experienced no recent acute infections or vaccinations. The donors were all Caucasian adults (living in Nashville, Tennessee). Unsorted PBMC samples were amplified in replicate PCRs containing about 300 ng DNA, tens of thousands of T cell genomes. TCRdb's table, derived via immunoSEQ multiplex PCR, lists solely in-frame clones and lacks some. This table has 450,000 to 550,000 clones, 60% to 85% appearing once. The CDR3 extends over 15 amino acids. V was clipped by 5 bases and J by 8 bases; unmatched bases: 11. The germline gives CDR1 SGHTA, CDR2 FQGTGA.

Source material: PBMCs. The rearrangement uses TRBV7-3 and TRBJ2-1; TRBD2 matches at 8 bases. This sequence originates from a woman between 40 and 50 years old in good health. Some clones in this sample may be carry-over from other donors' samples. CDR3 sequence (DNA): TGTGCCAGCAGCGTGGCGGGGGGCCGAGGGGATGAGCAGTTCTTC. It codes for CASSVAGGRGDEQFF. Supplemented by reference TRBV7-3 and TRBJ2-1, the full variable domain reads GAGVSQTPSNKVTEKGKYVELRCDPISGHTALYWYRQSLGQGPEFLIYFQGTGAADDSGLPNDRFFAVRPEGSVSTLKIQRTERGDSAVYLCASSVAGGRGDEQFFGPGTRLTVL.